Presented here are 7 T cell receptor beta chains from one specimen sequenced in a study of cytomegalovirus exposure and HLA in healthy donors (dated by TCRdb to between 2016 and 2019). Libraries were constructed by the immunoSEQ multiplex PCR assay. For the multiplex PCR, a mixture combining 60 forward primers for TCR Vbeta segments and 13 reverse primers for TCR Jbeta segments was used. TCRdb mirrors the immuneACCESS table, restricted to in-frame sequences. Some clones are absent from its copies; in checked studies, under half trace to an unresolved V gene, and the reason for the others is unknown. In this sample the table shows 190,000 or so clones, 75% to 85% of which occur a single time. The ten largest clones capture around 0.69% of the sample. Sequenced input: PBMCs. Source of these receptors: a boy younger than 18 in good health and CMV-seronegative.

The J gene is TRBJ2-3, the V gene TRBV7-2, with 15 bases aligning to TRBD2. V was clipped by 4 bases and J by 1 base; unmatched bases: 3. In germline, CDR1 is SGHTA, CDR2 FQGNSA. This CDR3 has 17 residues. CDR3 amino acids: CASSSRTSGRGTDTQYF. The CDR3 region has the DNA TGTGCCAGCAGCTCTAGGACTAGCGGGAGGGGCACAGATACGCAGTATTTT.

The chain combines TRBV5-5 with TRBJ1-2, with D hard to call. The CDR3 has 15 amino acids. The V end lost 4 bases, the J end lost 7 bases, and 20 bases lay between the germline ends. CDR1 SGHKS and CDR2 YYEKEE come from the germline V gene (reference sequence). The DNA for the CDR3 is TGTGCCAGCAGCCTGGAGCTCGGGAGAGTTTCTGGCTACACCTTC. Translation: CASSLELGRVSGYTF.

The chain links TRBV18 to TRBJ1-2; 11 bases line up with TRBD1. The CDR3 contains 17 residues. V gave up 3 bases and J gave up 4 bases; unmatched junction bases: 10. Germline CDR1 is KGHSH and CDR2 is LQKENI. CDR3 sequence (DNA): TGTGCCAGCTCACCGCCCGGCGGGACAGGGGGGTCCTATGGCTACACCTTC. It codes for CASSPPGGTGGSYGYTF.

V usage is TRBV7-2 and J usage is TRBJ2-5, with 10 bases lining up with TRBD1. The CDR3 extends over 15 amino acids. Germline loops: CDR1 SGHTA, CDR2 FQGNSA. The trim removed 4 bases at V and 4 bases at J, leaving 6 bases unmatched. The CDR3 region is CASSSWGTGAETQYF. Written as DNA, the CDR3 is TGTGCCAGCAGCTCGTGGGGGACAGGGGCAGAGACCCAGTACTTC.

V and J are TRBV30 and TRBJ1-2, with a weak D call TRBD1 (5 bases). V dropped 0 bases and J dropped 4 bases, with 12 bases sitting between them. The length of the CDR3 is 14 residues. Germline V CDR1 and CDR2: GTSNPN, SVGIG (reference sequence). CDR3 coding DNA: TGTGCCTGGAGTGTAAAGGGGCTAGGCTATGGCTACACCTTC. Translating gives CAWSVKGLGYGYTF.

The chain uses TRBV7-9 and TRBJ2-7; 7 nucleotides align to TRBD2. The CDR3 has 14 residues. Losses at the gene ends were 5 bases for V and 2 bases for J; bases not matched to a gene: 6. The germline V gene has CDR1 SEHNR and CDR2 FQNEAQ (reference sequence). The CDR3 DNA reads as TGTGCCAGCAGCCCCAGACTAGCCGCCTACGAGCAGTACTTC. This encodes CASSPRLAAYEQYF.

The genes are TRBV5-1 and TRBJ1-4; possibly TRBD1 for D (6 bases). V was trimmed by 1 base and J by 5 bases, leaving 9 bases between them. This CDR3 has 14 amino acids. The germline CDR1 and CDR2 sequences are SGHRS and YFSETQ. Here the CDR3 DNA reads TGCGCCAGCAGCTTGAATGGACAGAATGAAAAACTGTTTTTT. Protein sequence: CASSLNGQNEKLFF.